A single T cell receptor beta chain is shown here with its context. The sample is drawn from a study of cytomegalovirus exposure and HLA in healthy donors. Vbeta (60) and Jbeta (13) primers were used in the PCR. Profiling relied on immunoSEQ multiplex PCR, and the TCRdb table lists in-frame clones only, not all of them. The sample holds around 150,000 clones, about three fifths seen once. Germline CDR1 MNHEY, CDR2 SVGAGI. Trimming took 3 bases from V and 6 from J, leaving 11 bases between them. The CDR3 has 14 residues. This receptor was identified in a woman in her sixties or seventies in good health and CMV-seropositive. V is TRBV6-5 and J is TRBJ1-4; a weak D match, TRBD1 (6 bases). Sequenced input: PBMCs. The CDR3 bases are TGTGCCAGCAGTTATGACAGGCTTGATGAAAAACTGTTTTTT. The encoded protein is CASSYDRLDEKLFF.